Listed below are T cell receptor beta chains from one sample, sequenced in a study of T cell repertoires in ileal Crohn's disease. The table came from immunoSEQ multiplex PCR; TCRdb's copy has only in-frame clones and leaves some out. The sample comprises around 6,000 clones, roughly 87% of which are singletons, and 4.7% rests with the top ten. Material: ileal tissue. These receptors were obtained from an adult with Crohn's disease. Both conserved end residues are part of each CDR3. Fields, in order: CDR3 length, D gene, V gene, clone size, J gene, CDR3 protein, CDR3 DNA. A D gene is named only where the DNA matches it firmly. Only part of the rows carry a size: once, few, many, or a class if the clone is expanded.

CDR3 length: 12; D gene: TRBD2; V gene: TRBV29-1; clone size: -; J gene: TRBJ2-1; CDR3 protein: CSVDGSGAGEFF; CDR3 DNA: TGCAGCGTTGACGGTAGCGGGGCGGGTGAGTTCTTC
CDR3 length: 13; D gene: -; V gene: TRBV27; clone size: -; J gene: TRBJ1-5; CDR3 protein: CASRGNSNQPQHF; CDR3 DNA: TGTGCCAGCAGAGGGAATAGCAATCAGCCCCAGCATTTT
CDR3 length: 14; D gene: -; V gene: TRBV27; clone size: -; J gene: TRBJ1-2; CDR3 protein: CASSPDRMGYGYTF; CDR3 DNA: TGTGCCAGCAGCCCTGACAGGATGGGCTATGGCTACACCTTC
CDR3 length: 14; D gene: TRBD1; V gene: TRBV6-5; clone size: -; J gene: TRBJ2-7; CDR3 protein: CASSQTGGWYEQYF; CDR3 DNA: TGTGCCAGCAGCCAAACAGGGGGCTGGTACGAGCAGTACTTC
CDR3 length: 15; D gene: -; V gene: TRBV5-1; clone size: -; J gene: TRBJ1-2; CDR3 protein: CASSHGRGIGYGYTF; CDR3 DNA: TGCGCCAGCAGCCATGGAAGGGGGATCGGCTATGGCTACACCTTC
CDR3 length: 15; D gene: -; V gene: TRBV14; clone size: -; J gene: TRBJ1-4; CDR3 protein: CASSQAGTTNEKLFF; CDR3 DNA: TGTGCCAGCAGCCAAGCGGGTACAACTAATGAAAAACTGTTTTTT
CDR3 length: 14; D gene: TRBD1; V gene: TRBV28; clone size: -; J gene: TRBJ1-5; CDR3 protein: CATKRQGGVQPQHF; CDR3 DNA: TGTGCCACCAAACGACAGGGAGGTGTTCAGCCCCAGCATTTT
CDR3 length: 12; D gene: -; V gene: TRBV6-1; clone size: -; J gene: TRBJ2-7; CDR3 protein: CASSWDGYEQYF; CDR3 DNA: TGTGCCAGCAGTTGGGACGGCTACGAGCAGTACTTC
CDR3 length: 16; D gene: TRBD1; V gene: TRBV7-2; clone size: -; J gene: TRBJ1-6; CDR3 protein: CASSSGQGSYNSPLHF; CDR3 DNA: TGTGCCAGCAGCTCCGGACAGGGGTCCTATAATTCACCCCTCCACTTT
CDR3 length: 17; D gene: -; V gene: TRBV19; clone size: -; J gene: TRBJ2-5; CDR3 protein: CASSKTTSRGPQETQYF; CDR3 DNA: TGTGCCAGTAGTAAGACAACCTCCAGGGGACCGCAAGAGACCCAGTACTTC
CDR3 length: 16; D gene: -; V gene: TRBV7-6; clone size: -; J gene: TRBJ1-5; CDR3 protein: CASSPEVGQDNQPQHF; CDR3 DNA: TGTGCCAGCAGCCCCGAAGTGGGCCAGGATAATCAGCCCCAGCATTTT
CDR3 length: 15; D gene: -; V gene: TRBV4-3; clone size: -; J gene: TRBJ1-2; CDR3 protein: CASSQDQTGTYGYTF; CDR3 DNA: TGCGCCAGCAGCCAAGATCAAACAGGAACCTATGGCTACACCTTC
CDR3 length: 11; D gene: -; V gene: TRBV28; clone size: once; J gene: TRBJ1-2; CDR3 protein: CASSVGYGYTF; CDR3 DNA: TGTGCCAGCAGTGTAGGCTATGGCTACACCTTC
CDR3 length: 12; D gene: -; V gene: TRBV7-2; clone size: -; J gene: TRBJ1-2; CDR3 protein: CASSLEGYGYTF; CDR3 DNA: TGTGCCAGCAGCTTAGAGGGATATGGCTACACCTTC
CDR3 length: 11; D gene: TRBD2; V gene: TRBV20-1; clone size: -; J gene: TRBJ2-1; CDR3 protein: CSAISSGRQFF; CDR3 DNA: TGCAGTGCTATTTCCAGCGGGAGGCAGTTCTTC
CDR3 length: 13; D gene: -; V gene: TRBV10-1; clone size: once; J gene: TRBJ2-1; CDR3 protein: CASRPGGAGEQFF; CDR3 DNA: TGCGCCAGCAGGCCTGGGGGGGCGGGTGAGCAGTTCTTC
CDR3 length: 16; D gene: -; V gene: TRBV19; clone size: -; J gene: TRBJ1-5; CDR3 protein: CASGPPQGRSNQPQHF; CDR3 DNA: TGTGCCAGTGGCCCACCACAGGGTCGGAGCAATCAGCCCCAGCATTTT
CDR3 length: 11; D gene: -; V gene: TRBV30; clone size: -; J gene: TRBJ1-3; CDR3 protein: CAWGFLDTIYF; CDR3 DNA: TGTGCCTGGGGATTTTTGGACACCATATATTTT
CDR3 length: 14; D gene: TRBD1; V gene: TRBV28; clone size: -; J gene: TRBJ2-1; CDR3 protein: CASSSDRGPEEQFF; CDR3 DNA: TGTGCCAGCAGTTCCGACAGGGGGCCTGAGGAGCAGTTCTTC
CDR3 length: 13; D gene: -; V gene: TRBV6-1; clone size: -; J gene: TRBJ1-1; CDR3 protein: CASSPERTSEAFF; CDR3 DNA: TGTGCCAGCAGTCCCGAACGGACATCTGAAGCTTTCTTT
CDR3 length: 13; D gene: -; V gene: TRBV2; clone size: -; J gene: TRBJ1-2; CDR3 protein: CASSEKAHYGYTF; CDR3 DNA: TGTGCCAGCAGTGAAAAGGCACACTATGGCTACACCTTC
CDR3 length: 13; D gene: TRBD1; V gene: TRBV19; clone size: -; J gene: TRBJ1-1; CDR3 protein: CASSIQQGAEGFF; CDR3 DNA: TGTGCCAGTAGTATTCAACAGGGGGCAGAGGGTTTCTTT
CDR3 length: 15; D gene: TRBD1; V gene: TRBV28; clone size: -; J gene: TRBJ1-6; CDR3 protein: CASSAPGQGNSPLHF; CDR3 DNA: TGTGCCAGCAGTGCACCGGGACAGGGGAATTCACCCCTCCACTTT
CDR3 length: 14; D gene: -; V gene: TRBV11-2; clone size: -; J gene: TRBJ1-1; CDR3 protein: CASSPSGTHTEAFF; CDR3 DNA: TGTGCCAGCAGCCCTTCCGGGACTCACACTGAAGCTTTCTTT
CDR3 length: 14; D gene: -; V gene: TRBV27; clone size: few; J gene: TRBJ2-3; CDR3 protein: CASSSGASTDTQYF; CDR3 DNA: TGTGCCAGCAGTAGCGGAGCGAGCACAGATACGCAGTATTTT
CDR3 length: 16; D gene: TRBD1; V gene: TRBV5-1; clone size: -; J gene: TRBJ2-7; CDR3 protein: CASSLMLGQGANEQYF; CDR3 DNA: TGCGCCAGCAGCTTGATGCTAGGACAGGGGGCCAACGAGCAGTACTTC
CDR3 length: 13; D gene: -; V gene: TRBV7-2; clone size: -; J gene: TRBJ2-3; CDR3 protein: CASSAGTGVAQYF; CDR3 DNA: TGTGCCAGCAGCGCGGGGACTGGCGTGGCGCAGTATTTT
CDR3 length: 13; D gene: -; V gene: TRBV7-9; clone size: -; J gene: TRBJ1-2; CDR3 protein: CASSLGDYYGYTF; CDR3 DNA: TGTGCCAGCAGCTTGGGGGACTACTATGGCTACACCTTC
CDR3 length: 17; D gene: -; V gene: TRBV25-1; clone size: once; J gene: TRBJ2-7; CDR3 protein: CASSEWERATTAYEQYF; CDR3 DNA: TGTGCCAGCAGTGAATGGGAGCGGGCGACGACTGCCTACGAGCAGTACTTC
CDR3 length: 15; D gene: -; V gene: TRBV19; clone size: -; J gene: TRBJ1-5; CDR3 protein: CASSIGPYSNQPQHF; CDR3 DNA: TGTGCCAGTAGTATTGGCCCCTATAGCAATCAGCCCCAGCATTTT
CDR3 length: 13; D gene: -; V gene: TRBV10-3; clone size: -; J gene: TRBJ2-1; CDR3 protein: CAITEGPRDEQFF; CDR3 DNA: TGTGCCATCACCGAGGGTCCCAGAGATGAGCAGTTCTTC
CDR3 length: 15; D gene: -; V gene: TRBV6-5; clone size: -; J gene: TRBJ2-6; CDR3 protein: CASRLAGSGANVLTF; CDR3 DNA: TGTGCCAGCAGATTAGCAGGCTCTGGGGCCAACGTCCTGACTTTC
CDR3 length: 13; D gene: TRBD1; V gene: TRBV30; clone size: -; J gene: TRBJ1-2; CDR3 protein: CAWSLQGATGYTF; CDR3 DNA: TGTGCCTGGAGTCTTCAGGGGGCGACCGGCTACACCTTC
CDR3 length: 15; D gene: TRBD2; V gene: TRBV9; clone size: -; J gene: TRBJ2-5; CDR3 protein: CASQPGLAAQETQYF; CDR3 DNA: TGTGCCTCTCAACCGGGACTAGCGGCACAAGAGACCCAGTACTTC
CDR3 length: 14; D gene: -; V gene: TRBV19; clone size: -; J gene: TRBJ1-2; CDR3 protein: CASSISRQSYGYTF; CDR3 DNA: TGTGCCAGTAGTATTAGTCGACAGTCCTATGGCTACACCTTC
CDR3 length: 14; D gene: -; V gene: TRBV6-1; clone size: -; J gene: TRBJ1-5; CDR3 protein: CASSGTNSNQPQHF; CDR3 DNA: TGTGCCAGCAGTGGGACAAATAGCAATCAGCCCCAGCATTTT
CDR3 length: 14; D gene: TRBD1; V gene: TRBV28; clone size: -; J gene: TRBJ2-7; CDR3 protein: CASSISGTGYEQYF; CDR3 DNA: TGTGCCAGCAGTATTTCCGGGACAGGCTACGAGCAGTACTTC
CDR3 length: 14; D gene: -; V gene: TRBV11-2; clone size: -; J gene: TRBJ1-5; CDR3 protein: CASSKGPRNQPQHF; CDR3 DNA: TGTGCCAGCAGCAAGGGACCGCGCAATCAGCCCCAGCATTTT
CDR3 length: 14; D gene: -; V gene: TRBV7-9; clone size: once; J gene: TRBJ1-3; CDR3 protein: CASSPPTALNTIYF; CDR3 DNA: TGTGCCAGCAGCCCTCCGACGGCACTCAACACCATATATTTT
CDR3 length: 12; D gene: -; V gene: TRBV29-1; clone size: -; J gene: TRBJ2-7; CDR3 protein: CSVGGSDYEQYF; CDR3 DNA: TGCAGCGTTGGAGGTAGCGACTACGAGCAGTACTTC
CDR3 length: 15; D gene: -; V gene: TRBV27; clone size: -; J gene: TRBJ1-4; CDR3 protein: CASSAKWGLNEKLFF; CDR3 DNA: TGTGCCAGCAGTGCGAAATGGGGTCTTAATGAAAAACTGTTTTTT
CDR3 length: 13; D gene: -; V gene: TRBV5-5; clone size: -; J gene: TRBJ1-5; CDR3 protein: CASSLDSNQPQHF; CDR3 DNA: TGTGCCAGCAGCTTGGACAGCAATCAGCCCCAGCATTTT
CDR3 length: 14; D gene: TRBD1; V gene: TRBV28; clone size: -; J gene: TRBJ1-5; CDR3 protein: CASRTDRVNQPQHF; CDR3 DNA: TGTGCCAGCAGGACCGACAGGGTCAATCAGCCCCAGCATTTT
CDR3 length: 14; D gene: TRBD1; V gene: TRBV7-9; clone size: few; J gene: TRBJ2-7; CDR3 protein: CASSPGQGPYEQYF; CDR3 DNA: TGTGCCAGCAGCCCCGGACAGGGTCCCTACGAGCAGTACTTC
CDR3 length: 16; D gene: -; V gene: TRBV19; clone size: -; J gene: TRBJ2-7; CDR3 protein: CASSSLGGTAVYEQYF; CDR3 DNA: TGTGCCAGTAGTAGTCTTGGTGGGACGGCAGTCTACGAGCAGTACTTC
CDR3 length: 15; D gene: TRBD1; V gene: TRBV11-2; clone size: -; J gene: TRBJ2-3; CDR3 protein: CASSLVQGTTDTQYF; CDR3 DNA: TGTGCCAGCAGCTTAGTACAGGGGACCACAGATACGCAGTATTTT